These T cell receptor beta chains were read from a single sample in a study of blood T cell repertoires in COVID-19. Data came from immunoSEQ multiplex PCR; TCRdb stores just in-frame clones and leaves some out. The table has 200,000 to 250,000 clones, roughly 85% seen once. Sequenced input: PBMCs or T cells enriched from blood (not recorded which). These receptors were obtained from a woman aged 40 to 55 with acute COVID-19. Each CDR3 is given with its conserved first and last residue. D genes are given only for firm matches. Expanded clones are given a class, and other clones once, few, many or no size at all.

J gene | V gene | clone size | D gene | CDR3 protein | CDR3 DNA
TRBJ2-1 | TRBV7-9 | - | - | CASSFSDEQFF | TGTGCCAGCAGTTTTTCCGATGAGCAGTTCTTC
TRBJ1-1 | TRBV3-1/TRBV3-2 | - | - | CASRGGTEAFF | TGTGCCAGCAGAGGAGGGACCGAAGCTTTCTTT
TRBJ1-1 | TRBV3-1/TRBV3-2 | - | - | CASSQDEAGRTNTEAFF | TGTGCCAGCAGCCAAGACGAGGCAGGGCGAACGAACACTGAAGCTTTCTTT
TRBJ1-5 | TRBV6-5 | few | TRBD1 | CASRGTGNQPQHF | TGTGCCAGCAGGGGGACAGGCAATCAGCCCCAGCATTTT
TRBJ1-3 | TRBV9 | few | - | CASSVGSTYGNTIYF | TGTGCCAGCAGCGTGGGCAGCACCTACGGAAACACCATATATTTT
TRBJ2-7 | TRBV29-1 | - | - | CSVGPGTTYEQYF | TGCAGCGTTGGACCCGGGACAACCTACGAGCAGTACTTC
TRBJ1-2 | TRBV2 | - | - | CASSDVRAWGGYTF | TGTGCCAGCAGTGATGTCAGGGCTTGGGGTGGCTACACCTTC
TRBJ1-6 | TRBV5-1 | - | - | CASSLESGHLNSPLHF | TGCGCCAGCAGCTTGGAGTCCGGACACCTTAATTCACCCCTCCACTTT
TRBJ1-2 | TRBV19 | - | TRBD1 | CASSPTFRDRVYGYTF | TGTGCCAGTAGTCCAACCTTCCGGGACAGGGTCTATGGCTACACCTTC
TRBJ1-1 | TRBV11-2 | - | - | CASSFSTSEAFF | TGTGCCAGCAGCTTCAGTACCTCTGAAGCTTTCTTT
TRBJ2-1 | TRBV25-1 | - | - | CASTGQDSKYNEQFF | TGTGCCAGCACGGGCCAGGACAGCAAGTATAATGAGCAGTTCTTC
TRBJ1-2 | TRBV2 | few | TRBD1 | CASSDYRGRSGYTF | TGTGCCAGCAGCGATTACAGGGGGCGTAGTGGCTACACCTTC
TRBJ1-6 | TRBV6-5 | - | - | CATQGSYNSPLHF | TGTGCCACCCAGGGGTCCTATAATTCACCCCTCCACTTT
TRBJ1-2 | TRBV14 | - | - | CASSLQGGVPNYGYTF | TGTGCCAGCAGCCTACAGGGAGGGGTGCCTAACTATGGCTACACCTTC
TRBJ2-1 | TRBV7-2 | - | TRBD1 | CASSMTGGRDEQFF | TGTGCCAGCAGCATGACAGGGGGTCGCGATGAGCAGTTCTTC
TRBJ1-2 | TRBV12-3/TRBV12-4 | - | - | CASSFLTMGFGTF | TGTGCCAGCAGTTTCCTTACTATGGGTTTTGGGACCTTC
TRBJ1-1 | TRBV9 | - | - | CASSVVGGAGTEAFF | TGTGCCAGCAGCGTAGTTGGAGGGGCGGGCACTGAAGCTTTCTTT
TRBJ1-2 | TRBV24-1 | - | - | CATSDPRGPDSGGYGYTF | TGTGCCACCAGTGATCCGCGGGGCCCTGACAGTGGGGGCTATGGCTACACCTTC
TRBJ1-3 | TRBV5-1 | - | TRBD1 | CASSPGQDGSSIYF | TGCGCCAGCAGCCCCGGACAGGATGGGTCTAGCATATATTTT
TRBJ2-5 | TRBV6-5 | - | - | CASRSAGGLTETQYF | TGTGCCAGCAGGAGCGCCGGGGGGCTGACAGAGACCCAGTACTTC
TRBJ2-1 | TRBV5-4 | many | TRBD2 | CASSLGLAGYNEQFF | TGTGCCAGCAGCTTGGGACTAGCGGGGTACAATGAGCAGTTCTTC
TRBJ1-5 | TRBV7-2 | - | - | CASSSISTGTNQPQHF | TGTGCCAGCAGCTCTATATCTACAGGGACCAATCAGCCCCAGCATTTT
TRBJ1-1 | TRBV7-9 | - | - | CASSAGGAGNTEAFF | TGTGCCAGCAGCGCTGGCGGGGCGGGGAACACTGAAGCTTTCTTT
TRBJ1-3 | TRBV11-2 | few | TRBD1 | CASSMTGKGNTIYF | TGTGCCAGCAGCATGACAGGGAAAGGAAACACCATATATTTT
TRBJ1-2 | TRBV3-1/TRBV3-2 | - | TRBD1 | CASRHLDRDVVGYTF | TGTGCCAGCAGACACTTGGACAGGGACGTCGTTGGCTACACCTTC
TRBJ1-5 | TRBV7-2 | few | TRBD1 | CASSPPGTVSNQPQHF | TGTGCCAGCAGCCCCCCGGGGACAGTTAGCAATCAGCCCCAGCATTTT
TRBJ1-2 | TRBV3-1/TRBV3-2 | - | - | CASSQDWTPNYGYTF | TGTGCCAGCAGCCAAGATTGGACACCGAACTATGGCTACACCTTC
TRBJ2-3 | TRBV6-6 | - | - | CASSDQGTTQYF | TGTGCCAGCAGTGATCAGGGGACTACGCAGTATTTT
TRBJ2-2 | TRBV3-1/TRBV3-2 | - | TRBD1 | CASSLPTGAYTGELFF | TGTGCCAGCAGCTTACCCACAGGGGCCTACACCGGGGAGCTGTTTTTT
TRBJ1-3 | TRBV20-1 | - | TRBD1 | CSARGGQGEYF | TGCAGTGCTAGAGGGGGACAGGGGGAATATTTT
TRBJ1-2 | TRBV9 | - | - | CASSSTGISRGYTF | TGTGCCAGCAGCTCAACAGGGATCTCTCGTGGCTACACCTTC
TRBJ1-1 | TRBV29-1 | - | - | CSGAYLRTEAFF | TGCAGCGGGGCTTATTTAAGGACTGAAGCTTTCTTT
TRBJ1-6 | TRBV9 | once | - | CASSVEGGLLPLHF | TGTGCCAGCAGCGTAGAGGGGGGGCTCCTTCCCCTCCACTTT
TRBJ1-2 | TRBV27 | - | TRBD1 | CASSLGQGAGYGYTF | TGTGCCAGCAGTCTCGGACAGGGGGCCGGCTATGGCTACACCTTC
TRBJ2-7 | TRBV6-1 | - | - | CASSEAARAYEQYF | TGTGCCAGCAGTGAAGCGGCCAGGGCCTACGAGCAGTACTTC
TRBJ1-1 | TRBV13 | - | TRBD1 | CASSLERDSLTEAFF | TGTGCCAGCAGCCTTGAACGGGACAGCCTAACTGAAGCTTTCTTT
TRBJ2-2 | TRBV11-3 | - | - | CASSLDSLGELFF | TGTGCCAGCAGCTTAGATTCGTTAGGGGAGCTGTTTTTT
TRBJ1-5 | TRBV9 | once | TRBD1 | CASSVVGQGTYSNQPQHF | TGTGCCAGCAGCGTAGTAGGACAGGGGACGTATAGCAATCAGCCCCAGCATTTT
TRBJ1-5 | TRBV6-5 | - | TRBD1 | CASTSQGSNQPQHF | TGTGCCAGCACGTCACAGGGGAGCAATCAGCCCCAGCATTTT
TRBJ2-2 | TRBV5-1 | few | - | CASSLAGATGELFF | TGCGCCAGCAGCTTGGCCGGTGCAACCGGGGAGCTGTTTTTT
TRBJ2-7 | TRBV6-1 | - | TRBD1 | CASSEGLGTGSYEQYF | TGTGCCAGCAGTGAAGGCCTCGGGACAGGGTCTTACGAGCAGTACTTC
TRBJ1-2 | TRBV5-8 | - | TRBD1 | CASSPGQGLDNYGYTF | TGTGCCAGCAGCCCGGGACAGGGGTTGGATAACTATGGCTACACCTTC
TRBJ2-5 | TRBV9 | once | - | CASSGGSTQYF | TGTGCCAGCAGCGGCGGTTCGACCCAGTACTTC
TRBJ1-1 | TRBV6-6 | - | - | CASSFLGGDTEAFF | TGTGCCAGCTCTTTCCTAGGGGGGGACACTGAAGCTTTCTTT
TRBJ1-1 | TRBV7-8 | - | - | CASSLAYRASHEAFF | TGTGCCAGCAGCTTAGCTTACAGGGCATCCCACGAAGCTTTCTTT
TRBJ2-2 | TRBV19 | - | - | CASRKQDTGELFF | TGTGCCAGTAGGAAACAGGACACCGGGGAGCTGTTTTTT
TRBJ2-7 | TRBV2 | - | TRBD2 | CASSVGGANDEQYF | TGTGCCAGCAGTGTCGGGGGGGCCAACGACGAGCAGTACTTC
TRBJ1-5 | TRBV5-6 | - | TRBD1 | CASSAGQGGQPQHF | TGTGCCAGCAGCGCGGGACAGGGCGGTCAGCCCCAGCATTTT
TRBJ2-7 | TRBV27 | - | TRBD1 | CASSPGTGSVDEQYF | TGTGCCAGCAGCCCCGGGACAGGGTCGGTAGACGAGCAGTACTTC
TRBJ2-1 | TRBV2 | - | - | CASSEAGGGYNEQFF | TGTGCCAGCAGTGAAGCAGGGGGGGGCTACAATGAGCAGTTCTTC
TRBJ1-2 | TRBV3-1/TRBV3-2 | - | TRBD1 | CASSLRTGGDYGYTF | TGTGCCAGCAGCCTACGGACAGGGGGGGACTATGGCTACACCTTC
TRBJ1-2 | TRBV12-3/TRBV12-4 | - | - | CASSYTGPRGYTF | TGTGCCAGCAGTTATACAGGGCCGAGGGGCTACACCTTC
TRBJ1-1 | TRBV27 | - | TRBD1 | CASRPTGETEAFF | TGTGCCAGCAGACCGACAGGGGAGACTGAAGCTTTCTTT
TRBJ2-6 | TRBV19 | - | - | CASRQGPSSGANVLTF | TGTGCCAGTAGGCAGGGTCCCAGCTCTGGGGCCAACGTCCTGACTTTC
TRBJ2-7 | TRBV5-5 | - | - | CASSPAAGQASRASSYEQYF | TGTGCCAGCAGCCCGGCGGCCGGACAAGCCTCCCGGGCCAGCTCCTACGAGCAGTACTTC
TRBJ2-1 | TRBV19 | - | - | CASSISRSSYNEQFF | TGTGCCAGTAGTATCTCCCGGAGCTCCTACAATGAGCAGTTCTTC
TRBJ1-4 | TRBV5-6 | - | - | CASSWRTGNEKLFF | TGTGCCAGCAGCTGGCGGACGGGGAATGAAAAACTGTTTTTT
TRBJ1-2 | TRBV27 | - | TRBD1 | CASSLGQESYGYTF | TGTGCCAGCAGTTTGGGACAGGAGAGCTATGGCTACACCTTC
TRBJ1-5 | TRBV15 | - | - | CATSNNYNQPQHF | TGTGCCACCAGCAACAATTACAATCAGCCCCAGCATTTT